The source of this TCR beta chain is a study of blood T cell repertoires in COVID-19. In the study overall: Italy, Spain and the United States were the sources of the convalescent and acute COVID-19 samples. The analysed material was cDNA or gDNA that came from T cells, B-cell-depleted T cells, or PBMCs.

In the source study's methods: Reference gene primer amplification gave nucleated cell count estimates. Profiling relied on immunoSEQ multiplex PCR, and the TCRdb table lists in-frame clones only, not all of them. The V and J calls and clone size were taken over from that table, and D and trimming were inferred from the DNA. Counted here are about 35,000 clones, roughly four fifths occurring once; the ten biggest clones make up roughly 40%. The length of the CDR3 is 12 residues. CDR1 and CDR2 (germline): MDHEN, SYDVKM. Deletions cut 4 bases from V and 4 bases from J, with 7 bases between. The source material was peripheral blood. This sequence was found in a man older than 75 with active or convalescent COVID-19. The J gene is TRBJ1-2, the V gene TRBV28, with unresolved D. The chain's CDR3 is CASSSRRYGYTF. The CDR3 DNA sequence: TGTGCCAGCAGTTCTCGTCGCTATGGCTACACCTTC.